The 27 T cell receptor beta chains listed next were all sequenced from one sample in a study of human T cells and chemical hapten exposure. Time point denoted: patch test 1, 2 weeks after DPC sensitization. The treatment here: therapeutic diphenylcyclopropenone sensitization with weekly scalp DPC. TCRdb recomputed calls from the RACE reads with MiXCR, one row per CDR3 protein. This table holds 180,000 or so distinct CDR3 sequences, about 14% found once. The sequences come from whole blood, collected in connection with sensitization to the hapten diphenylcyclopropenone (DPC). These receptor sequences come from a woman under 40 with alopecia areata. Some clones in this sample may be carry-over from other donors' samples.

This clonotype was counted between two and nine times. V is TRBV12-3 or TRBV12-4 and J is TRBJ2-3, with a possible D match to TRBD1 (5 bases). The CDR3 has 16 residues. Trimming took off 1 base at V and 1 base at J, with 12 bases between the two ends. The CDR3 nucleotides read TGTGCCAGCAGTTTAGGAGCTAGGGGCGGCACAGATACGCAGTATTTT. It specifies CASSLGARGGTDTQYF.

This clonotype came up a few times. This chain uses TRBV2 with TRBJ2-1, with a weak D call TRBD2 (6 bases). V dropped 5 bases and J dropped 2 bases, with 16 bases sitting between them. The CDR3 covers 16 residues. In germline, CDR1 is SNHLY, CDR2 FYNNEI. The DNA for the CDR3 is TGTGCCAGCAGTCTAGACAGCGGGCGACCCTACAATGAGCAGTTCTTC. This sequence encodes CASSLDSGRPYNEQFF.

The chain combines TRBV4-3 with TRBJ1-5, with D uncertain. Between the trimmed V and J ends, which lost 0 bases and 1 base, there was a span of 10 bases. Germline lookup yields CDR1 LGHNA and CDR2 YSLEER. This CDR3 region has 16 residues. CDR3 coding DNA: TGCGCCAGCAGCCAAGAGGCACACCTGAGCAATCAGCCCCAGCATTTT. It encodes CASSQEAHLSNQPQHF.

This clonotype was detected ten times or more. CDR3 DNA sequence: TGTGCCAGCAGCTTACCTCCGGACCAATACAATGAGCAGTTCTTC. As protein: CASSLPPDQYNEQFF. The chain carries TRBV7-2 and TRBJ2-1, with no clear D. In germline, CDR1 is SGHTA, CDR2 FQGNSA. Trimming cost V 2 bases and J 4 bases, with 12 bases left between them. The length of the CDR3 is 15 residues.

This sequence joins TRBV11-2 and TRBJ1-5; D not resolved. Germline CDR1 SGHAT, CDR2 FQNNGV. This CDR3 comprises 13 residues. Between the trimmed V and J ends, which lost 5 bases and 7 bases, there was a span of 12 bases. In DNA, the CDR3 is TGTGCCAGCAGCCTCAATATCCGCCAGCCCCAGCATTTT. Its protein is CASSLNIRQPQHF.

The chain is built from TRBV7-2 and TRBJ2-5; TRBD2 matches at 12 bases. J gave up 9 bases and V 0 bases, and 11 bases lay outside the gene matches. This CDR3 contains 17 residues. The germline CDR1 and CDR2 sequences are SGHTA and FQGNSA. The CDR3 DNA reads TGTGCCAGCAGCTTAGCCGCAACTAGCGGGGGGCAGGGGGCCCAGTACTTC. Protein product: CASSLAATSGGQGAQYF.

This clonotype was detected only a few times. The chain links TRBV2 to TRBJ2-1; 7 bases align to TRBD2. Germline CDR1 SNHLY, CDR2 FYNNEI. The CDR3 length is 13 residues. V lost 8 bases to trimming and J lost 5 bases; unmatched junction nucleotides: 6. The DNA of the CDR3 is TGTGCCAGCGCCCTAGCGGAGAACAATGAGCAGTTCTTC. Translating gives CASALAENNEQFF.

A note on this clonotype: It is unclear where the CDR3 begins or ends on the DNA, so no DNA is shown, and the CDR3 is as TCRdb lists it. This chain joins TRBV7-5 and TRBJ2-1; the table's D gene call, TRBD1, was not cross checked with the DNA. TRBV7-5 is noted as a pseudogene. The CDR3 length equals 20 residues, ends included. The chain's CDR3 is CISVSEAGTGLGGYLYEQFF.

In this sample, this clonotype turned up many times. The CDR3 protein is CSALKGGETFYNEQFF. The CDR3 nucleotides are TGCAGTGCTTTAAAGGGCGGGGAAACGTTCTACAATGAGCAGTTCTTC. The V gene is TRBV20-1, the J gene TRBJ2-1, with a weak D call TRBD2 (6 bases). The V gene's germline CDR1 is DFQATT and CDR2 SNEGSKA (reference sequence). This CDR3 spans 16 amino acids. V lost 5 bases and J 3 bases, leaving 20 bases between the germline ends.

This chain joins TRBV3-1 and TRBJ1-5; 7 bases map to TRBD1. J lost 6 bases, V lost 1 base, and 3 bases had no gene match. This CDR3 is 14 amino acids long. CDR1 and CDR2 from the germline V gene are LGHDT and YNNKEL (reference sequence). CDR3 nucleotides: TGTGCCAGCAGCCAAGGACAGGGTCGTCAGCCCCAGCATTTT. Residues: CASSQGQGRQPQHF.

This clonotype has only one observation. At one end the junction does not follow the germline gene, possibly because of a read error. The V and J genes are TRBV4-1 and TRBJ2-3; the D is unclear. The CDR3 covers 15 residues. Germline V gene lookup returns CDR1 MGHRA and CDR2 YSYEKL. CDR3 protein: CASSHTSSLPDTQCF. In DNA form, the CDR3 reads TGCGCCAGCAGCCATACTTCGAGTCTCCCAGATACGCAGTGTTTT.

This clonotype appeared a few times. The rearrangement links TRBV12-3 or TRBV12-4 to TRBJ2-2; D unresolved. The CDR3 is made up of 16 amino acids. V lost 3 bases and J 7 bases, leaving 18 bases between the germline ends. In DNA form, the CDR3 reads TGTGCCAGCAGTTTGGGGTCGACTGGGCTCGGCGGGGAGCTGTTTTTT. Its translation: CASSLGSTGLGGELFF.

At least ten counts were recorded for this clonotype. The chain employs TRBV12-3 or TRBV12-4 and TRBJ2-2, with D perhaps assigned TRBD1 or TRBD2 (7 bases each). Trimming shortened V by 5 bases and J by 5 bases, and 15 bases separated the two germline ends. This CDR3 region has 15 residues. CDR3 DNA: TGTGCCAGCAGTATTACAGGGGAGGGAACCGGGGAGCTGTTTTTT. The encoded protein is CASSITGEGTGELFF.

This clonotype has only a few counts. The gene calls are TRBV30 and TRBJ2-1; 9 nucleotides match TRBD2. Germline V gene sequence: CDR1 GTSNPN, CDR2 SVGIG (reference sequence). This CDR3 contains 16 residues. The V segment lost 2 bases and the J segment 5 bases; nucleotides outside the gene matches: 10. DNA for the CDR3: TGTGCCTGGAGTCTTGCTAGCGGGGCTGCCGACAATGAGCAGTTCTTC. It encodes CAWSLASGAADNEQFF.

The V call is TRBV20-1, the J call TRBJ2-3; 10 bases are shared with TRBD2. The CDR3 covers 14 residues. CDR1 DFQATT and CDR2 SNEGSKA come from the germline V gene (reference sequence). Unmatched junction bases numbered 6, after V lost 5 bases and J lost 4 bases. The CDR3: CSAPLAGGADTQYF. As DNA, the CDR3 is TGCAGTGCTCCTTTAGCGGGAGGCGCAGATACGCAGTATTTT.

This clonotype was detected only a few times. The chain recombines TRBV15 with TRBJ2-7; 8 positions match TRBD2. Germline V gives CDR1 LNHNV, CDR2 YYDKDF (reference sequence). Losses at the gene ends were 0 bases for V and 3 bases for J; bases not matched to a gene: 4. CDR3 size: 15 residues. The CDR3 here is CATSRDLSGGYEQYF. The CDR3 region has the DNA TGTGCCACCAGCAGAGATCTGAGCGGGGGCTACGAGCAGTACTTC. Complete variable domain (other parts from reference TRBV15 and TRBJ2-7): DAMVIQNPRYQVTQFGKPVTLSCSQTLNHNVMYWYQQKSSQAPKLLFHYYDKDFNNEADTPDNFQSRRPNTSFCFLDIRSPGLGDTAMYLCATSRDLSGGYEQYFGPGTRLTVT.

This clonotype turned up a few times. The chain couples TRBV20-1 to TRBJ2-3; D call uncertain. V was shortened by 8 bases and J by 4 bases, with 10 bases between the two germline ends. CDR1 DFQATT and CDR2 SNEGSKA come from the germline V gene (reference sequence). The CDR3 totals 11 residues. CDR3 nucleotide sequence: TGCAGTCCCCGTTTGGCAGATACGCAGTATTTT. Amino acids: CSPRLADTQYF.

The genes are TRBV11-1 and TRBJ2-7; 7 bases fit TRBD2. The germline gives CDR1 SGHAT, CDR2 FQDESV (reference sequence). V lost 5 bases to trimming and J lost 4 bases; unmatched junction nucleotides: 5. The CDR3 runs 13 residues. CDR3 in DNA: TGTGCCAGCAGCAAAGGGGAGGGGTACGAGCAGTACTTC. Encoded protein: CASSKGEGYEQYF.

This clonotype was found a few times. The J gene is TRBJ2-1, the V gene TRBV14; 8 nucleotides line up with TRBD1. CDR1 SGHDN and CDR2 FVKESK come from the germline V gene. The CDR3 is 15 amino acids. V shed 3 bases, J shed 3 bases, and the junction held 4 bases outside the gene matches. The CDR3 region has the DNA TGTGCCAGCAGCCACGGACAGGGTTACTACAATGAGCAGTTCTTC. Protein sequence: CASSHGQGYYNEQFF.

This clonotype was counted only a few times. The chain carries TRBV12-5 and TRBJ1-5, with 8 bases that match TRBD1. Germline CDR1 reads LGHNT; CDR2 reads FRNRAP. The CDR3 has 15 residues. The J segment lost 5 bases and the V segment lost 0 bases, leaving 3 bases of the junction unmatched. CDR3: CASGLVTGAHQPQHF. CDR3 coding DNA: TGTGCTAGTGGTTTGGTGACAGGGGCACATCAGCCCCAGCATTTT. The complete variable domain, with remaining parts taken from reference TRBV12-5 and TRBJ1-5, reads DARVTQTPRHKVTEMGQEVTMRCQPILGHNTVFWYRQTMMQGLELLAYFRNRAPLDDSGMPKDRFSAEMPDATLATLKIQPSEPRDSAVYFCASGLVTGAHQPQHFGDGTRLSIL.

This clonotype has more than one count but fewer than ten. One end of the junction fails to match germline, which may point to a read error. The chain is built from TRBV20-1 and TRBJ1-6; D is perhaps TRBD1 (5 bases). The CDR3 spans 13 residues. The V gene's germline CDR1 is DFQATT and CDR2 SNEGSKA (reference sequence). Here the CDR3 reads CSVRGDYNSPLHF. CDR3 coding DNA: TGCAGTGTTAGAGGGGATTATAATTCACCCCTCCACTTT.

Ten or more counts support this clonotype. The chain links TRBV7-2 to TRBJ1-5; TRBD1 aligns across 9 bases. This CDR3 is 16 amino acids long. Germline lookup yields CDR1 SGHTA and CDR2 FQGNSA. V was pared by 2 bases and J by 2 bases, with 4 bases of the junction left unmatched. Here the CDR3 DNA reads TGTGCCAGCAGCTTAAGATGGACAGGGGGCAATCAGCCCCAGCATTTT. Translation: CASSLRWTGGNQPQHF.

The V gene is TRBV4-2, the J gene TRBJ2-7; D tentatively fits TRBD1 or TRBD2 (5 bases each). The CDR3 spans 15 residues. With 0 bases removed from V and 9 bases from J, the gap between germline ends came to 18 bases. Looked up from germline, CDR1 is LGHNA and CDR2 is YNFKEQ. CDR3: CASSQDPGTPGRQYF. The CDR3 nucleotides read TGTGCCAGCAGCCAAGACCCGGGGACCCCCGGGCGGCAGTACTTC.

This clonotype was found a few times. The chain joins TRBV7-2 to TRBJ1-6, with D possibly being TRBD1 (5 bases). This CDR3 comprises 15 residues. Germline V gene lookup returns CDR1 SGHTA and CDR2 FQGNSA. Trimming removed 1 base from V and 5 bases from J, with 9 bases in between. The CDR3: CASSLVGVDNSPLHF. CDR3 in DNA: TGTGCCAGCAGCTTAGTAGGGGTTGATAATTCACCCCTCCACTTT.

This clonotype appeared a few times. The rearrangement uses TRBV18 and TRBJ1-2; 8 positions match TRBD1. The V segment lost 1 base and the J segment 3 bases; nucleotides outside the gene matches: 4. The CDR3 has 15 residues. Germline V gene data show CDR1 as KGHSH and CDR2 as LQKENI. CDR3 protein: CASSPRRGLDYGYTF. CDR3 DNA sequence: TGTGCCAGCTCACCACGCAGGGGGCTCGACTATGGCTACACCTTC.

The chain links TRBV6-2 or TRBV6-3 to TRBJ2-7, with 7 bases aligning to TRBD2. V dropped 4 bases and J dropped 0; count of bases not matched to a gene: 3. The CDR3 consists of 14 residues. The V gene's germline CDR1 is MNHEY and CDR2 SVGEGT. The CDR3 DNA reads TGTGCCAGCAGTTCGGGGACTAACTCCTACGAGCAGTACTTC. It codes for CASSSGTNSYEQYF.

The rearrangement joins TRBV6-5 to TRBJ2-2, with a tentative D call TRBD1 (6 bases). CDR1 and CDR2 from the germline V gene are MNHEY and SVGAGI. V was cut by 2 bases and J by 7 bases, with 14 bases left in between. The length of the CDR3 is 15 residues. The CDR3, as DNA: TGTGCCAGCAGTTACCTAACAGGGTTGAGCGGGGAGCTGTTTTTT. Protein sequence: CASSYLTGLSGELFF.